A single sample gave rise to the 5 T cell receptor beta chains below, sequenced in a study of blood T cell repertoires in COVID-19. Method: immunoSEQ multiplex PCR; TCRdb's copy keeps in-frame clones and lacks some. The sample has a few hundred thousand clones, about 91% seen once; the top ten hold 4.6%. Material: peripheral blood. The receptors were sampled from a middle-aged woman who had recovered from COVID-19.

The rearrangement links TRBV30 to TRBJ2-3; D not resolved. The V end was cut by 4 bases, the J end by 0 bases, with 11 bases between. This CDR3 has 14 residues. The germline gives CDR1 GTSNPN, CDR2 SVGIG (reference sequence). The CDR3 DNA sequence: TGTGCCTGGAATAGCCGGATTAGCACAGATACGCAGTATTTT. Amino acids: CAWNSRISTDTQYF.

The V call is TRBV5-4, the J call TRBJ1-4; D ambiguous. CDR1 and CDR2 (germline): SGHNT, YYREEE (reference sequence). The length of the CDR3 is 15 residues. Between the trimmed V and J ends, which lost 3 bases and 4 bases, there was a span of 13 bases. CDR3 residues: CASSSSTVYNEKLFF. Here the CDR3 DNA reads TGTGCCAGCAGCTCGTCGACTGTTTATAATGAAAAACTGTTTTTT.

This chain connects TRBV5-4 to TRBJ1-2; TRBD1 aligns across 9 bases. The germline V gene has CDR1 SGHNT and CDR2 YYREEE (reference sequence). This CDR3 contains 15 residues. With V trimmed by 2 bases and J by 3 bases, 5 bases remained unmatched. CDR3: CASSFLDRGDYGYTF. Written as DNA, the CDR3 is TGTGCCAGCAGCTTCCTGGACAGGGGAGACTATGGCTACACCTTC.

The CDR3 is CASRRLAGDPIGDEQFF. CDR3 DNA: TGTGCCAGCAGGCGACTAGCGGGAGACCCCATTGGGGATGAGCAGTTCTTC. The rearrangement joins TRBV7-9 to TRBJ2-1; 12 bases line up with TRBD2. The V gene's germline CDR1 is SEHNR and CDR2 FQNEAQ (reference sequence). V lost 6 bases, J lost 8 bases, and 14 bases stayed unmatched. This CDR3 has 17 residues.

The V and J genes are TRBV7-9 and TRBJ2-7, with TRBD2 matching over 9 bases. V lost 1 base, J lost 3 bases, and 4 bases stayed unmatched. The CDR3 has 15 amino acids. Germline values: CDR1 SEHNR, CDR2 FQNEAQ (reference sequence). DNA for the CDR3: TGTGCCAGCAGCTTAGTGCGACTAGCGGACTACGAGCAGTACGTC. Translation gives CASSLVRLADYEQYV.